This TCR beta chain was identified in a study of post-analysis software for immune sequencing data. This CDR3 has 13 amino acids. Germline V lookup: CDR1 DFQATT, CDR2 SNEGSKA (reference sequence). Trimming removed 6 bases from V and 2 bases from J, with 13 bases in between. In this sample, this clonotype turned up a few times. What it binds is not known. Overall study results and limits: Comparison of patients with controls showed about 5 TRBV segments more frequent in patients, TRBV5-6, TRBV5-1 and TRBV20-1 among them.

Built from TCR beta cDNA, the libraries had unique molecular identifiers in them. TCRdb reprocessed the PCR reads via MiXCR and lists one record per CDR3 protein. The sample holds roughly 540,000 distinct CDR3 sequences, about a third seen once. The sequenced sample consisted of blood. This TCR came from a girl aged 2-17 years with multiple sclerosis. The chain joins TRBV20-1 to TRBJ2-5; either TRBD1 or TRBD2 may supply D (5 bases each). In nucleotides, the CDR3 is TGCAGTGCAGGGGAGACTTTACAAGAGACCCAGTACTTC. It is translated as CSAGETLQETQYF.